This TCR beta chain comes out of a study of cytomegalovirus exposure and HLA in healthy donors. General study points: In presence/absence analyses, roughly uniform sequencing depth across donors was assumed. Indistinguishability led to the exclusion of some V segments, TRBV6-2 and TRBV6-3 included. Later on, an analysis tied 18,000 or so TCR beta sequences to HLA alleles at 0.05 false discovery rate.

As to this clone: Its target is unknown.

With 60 Vbeta and 13 Jbeta primers, the PCR was carried out. Using immunoSEQ multiplex PCR, the repertoire was profiled, and TCRdb retains in-frame clones only, with some absent. The table lists 95,000 to 150,000 clones, 60% to 85% of them singletons, with approximately 3% in the top ten. The V gene end was trimmed by 2 bases and the J gene end by 4 bases; junction bases not matched to a gene: 6. This CDR3 has 15 amino acids. Germline assignment: CDR1 MNHEY and CDR2 SVGAGI. This TCR came from a woman aged 40 to 55 in good health and CMV-seropositive. This rearrangement joins TRBV6-5 to TRBJ2-7; TRBD1 aligns across 9 bases. The material sequenced was PBMCs. CDR3 nucleotides: TGTGCCAGCAGTTACAGGGGACAGGGTTTGTACGAGCAGTACTTC. Protein sequence: CASSYRGQGLYEQYF.